The source of this TCR beta chain is a study of read filtering for tumor transcriptome and immune sequencing. General study results and limits: Single-read clonotypes: 80% to 90% of IR-seq clonotypes (approximately 4% of reads), 74.6% of RNA-seq clonotypes (roughly 49% of reads). Dropping single-read clonotypes raised IR-seq and RNA-seq shared-clonotype correlation. The sorted CD138-negative fraction was a mixed bone marrow immune population, not purified T cells.

This clonotype was counted only a few times. Its antigen remains unidentified. Molecular barcoded adaptors covering alpha/delta and beta/gamma chains were used on 400 ng RNA. One entry per CDR3 protein results from TCRdb running MiXCR on the reads. The data contain around 130,000 distinct CDR3 sequences, about 13% of them singletons. There are 17 residues in the CDR3. Trimming took off 7 bases at V and 4 bases at J, with 25 bases between the two ends. Germline V gene sequence: CDR1 MNHNY, CDR2 SVGAGI (reference sequence). Bone marrow was sampled from every patient at the time of active disease. The rearrangement joins TRBV6-6 to TRBJ1-2, with D possibly being TRBD1 (5 bases). Sequenced: a population of CD138-negative cells sorted from bone marrow. The TCR originated in a donor at least 40 years old with multiple myeloma. As DNA, the CDR3 is TGTGCCAGCACCTCGGCTCGGGACCCATGGGCCAGCTATGGCTACACCTTC. Translation: CASTSARDPWASYGYTF.